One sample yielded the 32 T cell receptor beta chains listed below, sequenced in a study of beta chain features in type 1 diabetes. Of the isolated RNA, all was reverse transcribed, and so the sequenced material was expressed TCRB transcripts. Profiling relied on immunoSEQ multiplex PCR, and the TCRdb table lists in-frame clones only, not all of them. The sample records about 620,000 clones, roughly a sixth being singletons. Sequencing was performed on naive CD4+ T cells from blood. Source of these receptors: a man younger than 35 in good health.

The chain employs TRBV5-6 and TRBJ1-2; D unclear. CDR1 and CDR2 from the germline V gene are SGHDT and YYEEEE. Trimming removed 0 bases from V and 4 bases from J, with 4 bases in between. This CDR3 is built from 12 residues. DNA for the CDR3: TGTGCCAGCAGCTTGGGAATCTATGGCTACACCTTC. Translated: CASSLGIYGYTF.

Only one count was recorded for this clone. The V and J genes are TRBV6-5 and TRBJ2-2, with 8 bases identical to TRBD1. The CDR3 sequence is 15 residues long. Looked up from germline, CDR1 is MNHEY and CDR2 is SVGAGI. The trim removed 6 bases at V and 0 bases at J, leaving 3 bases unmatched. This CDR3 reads CASSPGQANTGELFF. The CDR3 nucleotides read TGTGCCAGCAGCCCGGGACAGGCGAACACCGGGGAGCTGTTTTTT.

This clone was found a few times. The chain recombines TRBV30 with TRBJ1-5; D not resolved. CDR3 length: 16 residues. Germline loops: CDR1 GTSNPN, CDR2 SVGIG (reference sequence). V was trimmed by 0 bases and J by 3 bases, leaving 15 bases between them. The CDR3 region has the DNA TGTGCCTGGAGTGTGGGGTCCTCGGTGCACAATCAGCCCCAGCATTTT. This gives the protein CAWSVGSSVHNQPQHF.

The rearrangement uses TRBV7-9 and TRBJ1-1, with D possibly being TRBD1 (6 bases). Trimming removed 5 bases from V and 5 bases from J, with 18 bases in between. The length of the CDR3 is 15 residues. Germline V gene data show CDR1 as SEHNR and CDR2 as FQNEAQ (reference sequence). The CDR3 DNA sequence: TGTGCCAGCAGCCACAGCATCCAGGGGAAGACTGAAGCTTTCTTT. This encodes CASSHSIQGKTEAFF. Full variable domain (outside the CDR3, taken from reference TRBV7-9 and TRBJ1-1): DTGVSQNPRHKITKRGQNVTFRCDPISEHNRLYWYRQTLGQGPEFLTYFQNEAQLEKSRLLSDRFSAERPKGSFSTLEIQRTEQGDSAMYLCASSHSIQGKTEAFFGQGTRLTVV.

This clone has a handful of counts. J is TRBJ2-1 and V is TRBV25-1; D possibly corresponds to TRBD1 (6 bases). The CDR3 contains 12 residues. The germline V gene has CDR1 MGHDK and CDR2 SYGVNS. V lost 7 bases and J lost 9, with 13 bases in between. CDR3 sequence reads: CASKGSRGEQFF. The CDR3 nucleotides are TGTGCCAGCAAGGGGTCCAGGGGTGAGCAGTTCTTC.

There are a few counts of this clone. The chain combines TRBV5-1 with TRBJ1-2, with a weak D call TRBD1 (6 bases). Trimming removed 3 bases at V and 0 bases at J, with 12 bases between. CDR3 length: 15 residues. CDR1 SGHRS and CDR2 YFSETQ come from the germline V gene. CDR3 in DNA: TGCGCCAGCAGCTCGAGACAGGCGACTAACTATGGCTACACCTTC. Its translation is CASSSRQATNYGYTF.

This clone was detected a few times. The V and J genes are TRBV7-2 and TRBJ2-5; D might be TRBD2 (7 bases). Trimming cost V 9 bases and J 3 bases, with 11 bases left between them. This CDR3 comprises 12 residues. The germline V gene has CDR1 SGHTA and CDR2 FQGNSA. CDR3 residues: CASRGGEETQYF. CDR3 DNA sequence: TGTGCCAGTAGAGGGGGGGAAGAGACCCAGTACTTC.

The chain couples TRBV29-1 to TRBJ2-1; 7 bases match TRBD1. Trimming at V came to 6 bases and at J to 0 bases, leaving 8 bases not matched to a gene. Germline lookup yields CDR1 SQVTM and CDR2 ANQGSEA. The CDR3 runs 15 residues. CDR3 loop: CSVGTVPSSYNEQFF. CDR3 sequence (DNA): TGCAGCGTGGGGACAGTGCCGAGCTCCTACAATGAGCAGTTCTTC.

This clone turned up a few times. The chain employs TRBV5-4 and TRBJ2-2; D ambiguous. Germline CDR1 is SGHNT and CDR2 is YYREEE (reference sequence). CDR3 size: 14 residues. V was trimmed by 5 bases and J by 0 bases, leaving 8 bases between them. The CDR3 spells CASRRLANTGELFF. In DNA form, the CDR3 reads TGTGCCAGCAGGAGACTCGCGAACACCGGGGAGCTGTTTTTT.

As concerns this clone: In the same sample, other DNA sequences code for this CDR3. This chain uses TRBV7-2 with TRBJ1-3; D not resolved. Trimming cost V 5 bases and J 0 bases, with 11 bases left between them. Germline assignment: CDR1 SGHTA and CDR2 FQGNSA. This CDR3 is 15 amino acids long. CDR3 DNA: TGTGCCAGCAGCGTTTCCGGGTCCTCTGGAAACACCATATATTTT. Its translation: CASSVSGSSGNTIYF.

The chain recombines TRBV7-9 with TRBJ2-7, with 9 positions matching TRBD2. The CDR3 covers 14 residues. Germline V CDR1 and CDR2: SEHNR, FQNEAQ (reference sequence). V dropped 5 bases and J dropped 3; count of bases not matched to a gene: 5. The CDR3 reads CASSPAGGLYEQYF. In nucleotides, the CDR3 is TGTGCCAGCAGCCCAGCGGGGGGACTCTACGAGCAGTACTTC.

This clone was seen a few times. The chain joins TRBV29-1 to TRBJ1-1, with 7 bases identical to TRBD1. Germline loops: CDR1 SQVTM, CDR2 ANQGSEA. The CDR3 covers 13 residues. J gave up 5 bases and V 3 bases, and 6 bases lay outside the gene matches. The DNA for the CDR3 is TGCAGCGTTGATCCAGGGGGAAGGACTGAAGCTTTCTTT. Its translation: CSVDPGGRTEAFF.

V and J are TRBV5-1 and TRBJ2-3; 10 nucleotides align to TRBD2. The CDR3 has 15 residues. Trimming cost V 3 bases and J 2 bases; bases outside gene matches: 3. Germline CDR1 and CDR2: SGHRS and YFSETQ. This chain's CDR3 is CASSYTSGNTDTQYF. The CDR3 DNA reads TGCGCCAGCAGCTATACTAGCGGGAACACAGATACGCAGTATTTT.

CDR3 coding DNA: TGTGCCAGCAGCTTAGACGGGACAGCGTACAATCAGCCCCAGCATTTT. Residues: CASSLDGTAYNQPQHF. The genes are TRBV7-2 and TRBJ1-5; 7 bases line up with TRBD1. J gave up 3 bases and V 1 base, and 6 bases lay outside the gene matches. The CDR3 extends over 16 amino acids. Germline values: CDR1 SGHTA, CDR2 FQGNSA. Together with reference TRBV7-2 and TRBJ1-5, the CDR3 gives the full variable domain: GAGVSQSPSNKVTEKGKDVELRCDPISGHTALYWYRQSLGQGLEFLIYFQGNSAPDKSGLPSDRFSAERTGGSVSTLTIQRTQQEDSAVYLCASSLDGTAYNQPQHFGDGTRLSIL.

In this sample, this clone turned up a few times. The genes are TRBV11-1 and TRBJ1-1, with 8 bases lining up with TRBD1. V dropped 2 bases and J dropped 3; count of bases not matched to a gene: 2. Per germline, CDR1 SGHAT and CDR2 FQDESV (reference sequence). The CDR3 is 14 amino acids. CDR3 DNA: TGTGCCAGCAGCTTACAGGGGGCACACACTGAAGCTTTCTTT. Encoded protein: CASSLQGAHTEAFF.

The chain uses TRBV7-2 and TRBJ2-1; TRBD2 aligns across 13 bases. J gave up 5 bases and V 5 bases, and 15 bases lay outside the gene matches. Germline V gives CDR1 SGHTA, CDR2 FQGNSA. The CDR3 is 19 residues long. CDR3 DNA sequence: TGTGCCAGCAGCCAACCACTCCTGACTAGCGGGAGGCCGAACAATGAGCAGTTCTTC. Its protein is CASSQPLLTSGRPNNEQFF.

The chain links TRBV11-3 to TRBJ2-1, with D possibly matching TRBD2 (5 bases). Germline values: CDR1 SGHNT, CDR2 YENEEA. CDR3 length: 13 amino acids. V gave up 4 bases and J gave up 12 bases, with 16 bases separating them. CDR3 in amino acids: CASSSTTLTTQFF. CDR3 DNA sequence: TGTGCCAGCAGCTCCACGACGTTGACTACGCAGTTCTTC.

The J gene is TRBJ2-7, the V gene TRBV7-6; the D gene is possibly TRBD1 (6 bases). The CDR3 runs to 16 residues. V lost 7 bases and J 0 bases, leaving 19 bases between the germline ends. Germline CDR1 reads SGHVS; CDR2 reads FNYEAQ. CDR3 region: CASTSGVAQGSYEQYF. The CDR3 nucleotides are TGTGCCAGCACCTCCGGGGTGGCACAGGGCTCCTACGAGCAGTACTTC.

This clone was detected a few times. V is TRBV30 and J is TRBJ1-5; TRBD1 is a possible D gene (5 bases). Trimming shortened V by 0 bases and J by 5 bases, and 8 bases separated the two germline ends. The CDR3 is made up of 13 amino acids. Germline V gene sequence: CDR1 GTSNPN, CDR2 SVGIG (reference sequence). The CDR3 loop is CAWSVRGYQPQHF. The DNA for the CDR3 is TGTGCCTGGAGTGTACGGGGGTATCAGCCCCAGCATTTT. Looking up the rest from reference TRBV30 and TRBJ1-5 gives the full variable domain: SQTIHQWPATLVQPVGSPLSLECTVEGTSNPNLYWYRQAAGRGLQLLFYSVGIGQISSEVPQNLSASRPQDRQFILSSKKLLLSDSGFYLCAWSVRGYQPQHFGDGTRLSIL.

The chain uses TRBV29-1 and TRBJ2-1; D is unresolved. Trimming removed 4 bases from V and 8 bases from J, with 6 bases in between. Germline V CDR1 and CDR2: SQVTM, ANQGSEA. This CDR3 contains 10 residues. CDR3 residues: CSVGLDEQFF. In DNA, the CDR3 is TGCAGCGTTGGTTTGGATGAGCAGTTCTTC.

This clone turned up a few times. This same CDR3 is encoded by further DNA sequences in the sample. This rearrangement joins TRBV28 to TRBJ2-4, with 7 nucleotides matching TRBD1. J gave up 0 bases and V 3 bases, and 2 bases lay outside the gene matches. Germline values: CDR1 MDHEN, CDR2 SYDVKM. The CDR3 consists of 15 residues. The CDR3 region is CASSLGTVAKNIQYF. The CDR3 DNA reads TGTGCCAGCAGTTTGGGGACAGTAGCCAAAAACATTCAGTACTTC.

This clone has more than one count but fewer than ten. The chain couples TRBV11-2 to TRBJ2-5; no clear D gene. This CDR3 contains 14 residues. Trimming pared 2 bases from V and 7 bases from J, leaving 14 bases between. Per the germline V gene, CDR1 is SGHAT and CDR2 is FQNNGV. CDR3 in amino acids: CASSLNAGTGTQYF. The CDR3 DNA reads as TGTGCCAGCAGCTTAAATGCAGGCACGGGGACCCAGTACTTC.

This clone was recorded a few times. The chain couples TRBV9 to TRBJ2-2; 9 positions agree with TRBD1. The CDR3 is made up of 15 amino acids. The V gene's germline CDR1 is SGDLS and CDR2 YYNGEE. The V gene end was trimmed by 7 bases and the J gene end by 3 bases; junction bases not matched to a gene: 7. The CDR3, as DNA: TGTGCCAGCTCGAGGACAGGGGAGGACACCGGGGAGCTGTTTTTT. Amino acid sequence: CASSRTGEDTGELFF.

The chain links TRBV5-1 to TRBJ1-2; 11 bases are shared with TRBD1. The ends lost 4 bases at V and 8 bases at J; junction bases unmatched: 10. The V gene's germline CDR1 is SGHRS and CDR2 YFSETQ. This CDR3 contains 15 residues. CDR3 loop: CASSQGQGVLVGYTF. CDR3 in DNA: TGCGCCAGCAGCCAGGGACAGGGGGTCCTTGTCGGCTACACCTTC.

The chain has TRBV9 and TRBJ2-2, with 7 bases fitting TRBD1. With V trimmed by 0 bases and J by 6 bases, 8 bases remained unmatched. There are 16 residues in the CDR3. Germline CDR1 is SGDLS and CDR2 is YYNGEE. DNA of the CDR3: TGTGCCAGCAGCGTAGGTGGACAGGTTATCCCCGGGGAGCTGTTTTTT. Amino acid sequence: CASSVGGQVIPGELFF.

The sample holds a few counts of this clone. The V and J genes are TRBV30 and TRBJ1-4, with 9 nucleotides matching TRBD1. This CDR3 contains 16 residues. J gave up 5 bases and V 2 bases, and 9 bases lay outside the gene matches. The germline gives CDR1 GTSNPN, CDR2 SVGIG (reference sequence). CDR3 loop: CAWSFPHRGRNEKLFF. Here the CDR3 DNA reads TGTGCCTGGAGTTTCCCACACAGGGGGCGCAATGAAAAACTGTTTTTT.

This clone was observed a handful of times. This CDR3 reads CSVEGTGSHEQYF. CDR3 coding DNA: TGCAGCGTTGAAGGGACAGGGTCCCACGAGCAGTACTTC. The chain couples TRBV29-1 to TRBJ2-7; the match to TRBD1 covers 8 bases. J was trimmed by 5 bases and V by 1 base; bases with no gene match: 4. The CDR3 contains 13 residues. The germline V gene encodes CDR1 SQVTM and CDR2 ANQGSEA.

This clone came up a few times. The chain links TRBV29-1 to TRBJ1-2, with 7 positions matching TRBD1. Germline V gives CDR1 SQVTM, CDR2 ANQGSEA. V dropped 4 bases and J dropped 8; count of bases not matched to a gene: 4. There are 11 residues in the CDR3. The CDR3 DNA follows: TGCAGCGTTGGGAACAGGGGCGGCTACACCTTC. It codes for CSVGNRGGYTF.

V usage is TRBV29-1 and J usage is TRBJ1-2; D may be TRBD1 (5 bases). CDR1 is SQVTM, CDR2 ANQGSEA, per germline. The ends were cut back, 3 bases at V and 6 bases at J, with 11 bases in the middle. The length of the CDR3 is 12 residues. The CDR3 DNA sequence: TGCAGCGTTGACCAGGGTATCCATGGCTACACCTTC. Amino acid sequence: CSVDQGIHGYTF.

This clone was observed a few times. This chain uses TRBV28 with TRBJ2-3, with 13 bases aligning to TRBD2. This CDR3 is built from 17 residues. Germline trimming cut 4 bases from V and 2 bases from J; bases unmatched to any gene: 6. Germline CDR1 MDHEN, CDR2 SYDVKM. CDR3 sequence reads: CASSSGLAGAHTDTQYF. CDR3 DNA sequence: TGTGCCAGCAGTTCCGGACTAGCGGGGGCCCACACAGATACGCAGTATTTT. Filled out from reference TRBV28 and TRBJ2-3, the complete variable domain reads DVKVTQSSRYLVKRTGEKVFLECVQDMDHENMFWYRQDPGLGLRLIYFSYDVKMKEKGDIPEGYSVSREKKERFSLILESASTNQTSMYLCASSSGLAGAHTDTQYFGPGTRLTVL.

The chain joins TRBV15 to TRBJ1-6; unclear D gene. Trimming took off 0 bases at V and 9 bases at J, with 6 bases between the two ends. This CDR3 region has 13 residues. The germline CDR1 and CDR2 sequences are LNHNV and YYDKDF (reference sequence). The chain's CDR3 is CATSRDFISPLHF. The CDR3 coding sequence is TGTGCCACCAGCAGAGATTTCATTTCACCCCTCCACTTT. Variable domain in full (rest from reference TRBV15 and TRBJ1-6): DAMVIQNPRYQVTQFGKPVTLSCSQTLNHNVMYWYQQKSSQAPKLLFHYYDKDFNNEADTPDNFQSRRPNTSFCFLDIRSPGLGDTAMYLCATSRDFISPLHFGNGTRLTVT.

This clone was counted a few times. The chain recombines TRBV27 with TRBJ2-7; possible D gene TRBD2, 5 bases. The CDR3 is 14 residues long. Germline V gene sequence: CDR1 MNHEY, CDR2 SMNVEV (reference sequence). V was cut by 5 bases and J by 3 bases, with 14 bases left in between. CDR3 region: CASSHYARGYEQYF. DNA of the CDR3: TGTGCCAGCAGTCACTACGCTCGGGGCTACGAGCAGTACTTC.